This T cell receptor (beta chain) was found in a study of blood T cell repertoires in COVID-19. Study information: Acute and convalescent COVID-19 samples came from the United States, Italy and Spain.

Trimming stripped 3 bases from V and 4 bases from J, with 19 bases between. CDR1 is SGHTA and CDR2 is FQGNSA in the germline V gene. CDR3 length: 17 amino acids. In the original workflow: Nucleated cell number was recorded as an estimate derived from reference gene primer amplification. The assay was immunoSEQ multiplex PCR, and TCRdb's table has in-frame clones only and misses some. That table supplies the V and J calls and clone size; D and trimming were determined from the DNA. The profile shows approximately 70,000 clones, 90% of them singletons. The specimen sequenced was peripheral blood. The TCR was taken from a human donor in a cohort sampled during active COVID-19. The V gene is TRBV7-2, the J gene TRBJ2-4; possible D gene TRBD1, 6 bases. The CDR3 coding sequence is TGTGCCAGCAGCTTGCGCCCCCCGACAGGCCCGAAAAACATTCAGTACTTC. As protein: CASSLRPPTGPKNIQYF.